This T cell receptor (beta chain) was recorded in a study of identical twins. TCRdb ran MiXCR on the 5' RACE reads and lists one entry per CDR3 protein. The sample holds fewer than 550,000 distinct CDR3 sequences; 13% to 15% are singletons and the top ten take approximately 1%. This clonotype was picked up a small number of times. The CDR3 length is 13 residues. The V and J ends lost 4 bases and 8 bases, in that order; junction bases with no gene match: 7. Germline V gene data show CDR1 as SGHTA and CDR2 as FQGNSA. These data also featured in a second study, about yellow fever vaccine responses in identical twins. As that report states: It has been reported that, in twins, the vaccine T cell response seemed partly convergent and partly personalized.

The V and J genes are TRBV7-2 and TRBJ1-2; the match to TRBD1 covers 7 bases. This clonotype originated in a woman under 30 in good health. The specimen was CD4+ T cells sorted from blood. The CDR3 loop is CASSSETGRGYTF. CDR3 DNA: TGTGCCAGCAGCTCAGAGACAGGGAGGGGCTACACCTTC. Supplemented by reference TRBV7-2 and TRBJ1-2, the full variable domain reads GAGVSQSPSNKVTEKGKDVELRCDPISGHTALYWYRQSLGQGLEFLIYFQGNSAPDKSGLPSDRFSAERTGGSVSTLTIQRTQQEDSAVYLCASSSETGRGYTFGSGTRLTVV.